This TCR beta chain was sequenced during a study of blood T cell repertoires in COVID-19. This clone was detected only once. This CDR3 region has 14 residues. CDR1 is GTSNPN and CDR2 is SVGIG in the germline V gene (reference sequence). V lost 0 bases to trimming and J lost 8 bases; unmatched junction nucleotides: 9. In the original workflow: For nucleated cells, counts were estimated from reference gene primer amplification. Sequencing used immunoSEQ multiplex PCR; TCRdb keeps in-frame clones, though not all of them. V, J and clone size derive from that table, while D and trimming were established from the DNA sequence. The data show about 240,000 clones, roughly 87% seen once.

This sequence originates from a man in his 60s who had recovered from COVID-19. The sequenced sample was peripheral blood. The rearrangement uses TRBV30 and TRBJ1-2, with 7 nucleotides matching TRBD1. Here the CDR3 reads CAWSVRSGGNGYTF. Written as DNA, the CDR3 is TGTGCCTGGAGTGTACGGTCAGGGGGTAACGGCTACACCTTC.